The 8 T cell receptor beta chains presented below share a single source sample, sequenced in a study of T cells in Graves' hyperthyroidism and ophthalmopathy. TCR beta CDR3 regions were amplified from RNA transcripts. The primer set for the first-round RT-PCR of the TCR CDR3 was HTBI. TCRdb used MiXCR to reprocess the multiplex PCR reads, holding one entry per CDR3 protein. The profile shows 600,000 to 850,000 distinct CDR3 sequences, over 15% of them singletons. The sample consisted of blood. The receptors shown here come from a woman aged 50 to 60 with Graves' hyperthyroidism that later progressed to Graves' ophthalmopathy.

This clonotype was picked up a small number of times. The chain joins TRBV12-3 or TRBV12-4 to TRBJ1-5; D is perhaps TRBD1 (6 bases). The CDR3 is 13 amino acids. V gave up 6 bases and J gave up 7 bases, with 13 bases separating them. The CDR3: CASSMAGAQPQHF. The CDR3 DNA is TGTGCCAGCAGCATGGCAGGGGCCCAGCCCCAGCATTTT.

The sample holds many counts of this clonotype. The chain carries TRBV7-8 and TRBJ2-3; 7 nucleotides align to TRBD1. CDR1 and CDR2 (germline): SGHVS, FQNEAQ. The ends lost 5 bases at V and 4 bases at J; junction bases unmatched: 6. This CDR3 spans 14 amino acids. The CDR3 DNA sequence: TGTGCCAGCAGCATAAGGGGGCGCGCAGATACGCAGTATTTT. This codes for CASSIRGRADTQYF.

This clonotype was recorded at least ten times. The chain uses TRBV20-1 and TRBJ2-3, with TRBD2 matching over 7 bases. The CDR3 contains 14 residues. Germline V gene data show CDR1 as DFQATT and CDR2 as SNEGSKA (reference sequence). V was clipped by 4 bases and J by 0 bases; unmatched bases: 4. The CDR3 is CSAIQRGSTDTQYF. In DNA, the CDR3 is TGCAGTGCTATTCAGCGGGGAAGCACAGATACGCAGTATTTT.

This clonotype occurred a few times. The chain carries TRBV5-1 and TRBJ2-1, with 13 bases matching TRBD2. The trim removed 3 bases at V and 2 bases at J, leaving 8 bases unmatched. The CDR3 covers 18 residues. Germline lookup yields CDR1 SGHRS and CDR2 YFSETQ. The CDR3 is CASSSTSGGQGTYNEQFF. CDR3 DNA sequence: TGCGCCAGCAGCTCGACTAGCGGGGGGCAAGGGACCTACAATGAGCAGTTCTTC.

This clonotype occurred many times. The chain links TRBV7-9 to TRBJ1-1; D is unresolved. CDR3 length equals 16 residues. Trimming removed 0 bases at V and 3 bases at J, with 14 bases between. Germline V gene data show CDR1 as SEHNR and CDR2 as FQNEAQ (reference sequence). The CDR3, as DNA: TGTGCCAGCAGCTTAGCCCCTCCGGACGGCTACACTGAAGCTTTCTTT. This translates into CASSLAPPDGYTEAFF.

The chain is built from TRBV28 and TRBJ2-5; possibly TRBD2 for D (6 bases). Trimming removed 5 bases at V and 5 bases at J, with 18 bases between. The germline V gene has CDR1 MDHEN and CDR2 SYDVKM. This CDR3 is built from 15 residues. The CDR3 spells CASSITGTPAETQYF. The CDR3 DNA is TGTGCCAGCAGTATAACCGGGACTCCGGCGGAGACCCAGTACTTC.

To note about this clonotype: The junction departs from the called germline gene at one end, perhaps through a read error. The chain combines TRBV2 with TRBJ2-7; tentatively, D is TRBD1 (5 bases). The CDR3 extends over 15 amino acids. Germline V gene sequence: CDR1 SNHLY, CDR2 FYNNEI. CDR3: CAGSEALGLNYEQYF. In nucleotides, the CDR3 is TGTGCCGGCAGTGAAGCTCTGGGGCTGAACTACGAGCAGTACTTC.

The sample holds a few counts of this clonotype. The chain employs TRBV19 and TRBJ2-3; the match to TRBD1 covers 7 bases. Trimming cost V 1 base and J 6 bases; bases outside gene matches: 10. The CDR3 is 16 amino acids. CDR1 is LNHDA and CDR2 is SQIVND in the germline V gene (reference sequence). Here the CDR3 DNA reads TGTGCCAGTAGTATAGGTGTAGGGGGCCCAGGCGATACGCAGTATTTT. Encoded protein: CASSIGVGGPGDTQYF.